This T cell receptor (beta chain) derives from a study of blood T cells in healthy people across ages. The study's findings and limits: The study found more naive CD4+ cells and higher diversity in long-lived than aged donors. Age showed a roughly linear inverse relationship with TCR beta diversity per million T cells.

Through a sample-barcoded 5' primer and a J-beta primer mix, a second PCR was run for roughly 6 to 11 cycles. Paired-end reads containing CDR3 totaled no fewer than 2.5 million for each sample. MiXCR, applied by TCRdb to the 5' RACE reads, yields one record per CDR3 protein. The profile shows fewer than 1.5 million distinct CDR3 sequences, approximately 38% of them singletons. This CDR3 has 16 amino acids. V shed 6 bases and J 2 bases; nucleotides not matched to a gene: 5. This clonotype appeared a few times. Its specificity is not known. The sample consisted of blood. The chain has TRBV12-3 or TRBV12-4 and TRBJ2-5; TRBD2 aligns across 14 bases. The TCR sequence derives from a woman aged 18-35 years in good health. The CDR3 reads CASRAGLAGAQETQYF. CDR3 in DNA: TGTGCCAGCAGGGCGGGACTAGCGGGGGCACAAGAGACCCAGTACTTC.